The clone carrying this T cell receptor (beta chain) was recorded many times. Germline CDR1 and CDR2: LGHNA and YSLEER. Trimming took 1 base from V and 9 from J, leaving 13 bases between them. CDR3 length: 15 residues. The sample is drawn from a study of T cells after yellow fever vaccination. Whole-study results and caveats: Among sorted memory subsets on day 0, almost all vaccine-responding clonotypes fell below detection. The secondary response was weaker, and its peak arrived faster, on day 5 versus 15. Any FACS-sorted repertoire could hold abundant clonotypes that contaminate it from the bulk population.

TCR cDNA was made by 5'RACE template switching, adding a universal primer site and UMIs. From the 5' RACE reads, TCRdb called clonotypes with MiXCR, one entry per CDR3 protein. The sample records approximately 9,300 distinct CDR3 sequences, more than 4% being singletons. Here the sequenced sample was PBMCs, either bulk or a sorted T-cell subset (CD4+, CD8+, memory, or dextramer-sorted; not recorded which), taken about 2 weeks after the first yellow fever vaccination. The receptor comes from a man younger than 35 who received the YFV17D yellow fever vaccine. The chain joins TRBV4-3 to TRBJ1-6; TRBD1 might be the D (5 bases). Here the CDR3 reads CASSQALGTPSPLHF. The DNA for the CDR3 is TGCGCCAGCAGCCAAGCGCTTGGGACGCCTTCACCCCTCCACTTT.